What follows are 25 T cell receptor beta chains derived from one specimen sequenced in a study of Ad26.COV2.S vaccination and SARS-CoV-2 variants. Regarding treatment: 15 to 20 received Ad26.COV2.S at low or high dose, single or two shots; several received placebo; per-sample allocation not given. Samples analyzed were those drawn on day 63 after the first vaccine or placebo injection. TCRdb's table, derived via immunoSEQ multiplex PCR, lists solely in-frame clones and lacks some. Among 200,000 to 300,000 clones listed, approximately 87% were seen once. The sample was peripheral blood, taken in a trial of Ad26.COV2.S vaccine versus placebo. These receptor sequences come from a person aged 18-65 years who received the Ad26.COV2.S COVID-19 vaccine or a placebo.

The chain links TRBV15 to TRBJ1-2; TRBD1 might be the D (5 bases). Germline assignment: CDR1 LNHNV and CDR2 YYDKDF (reference sequence). The CDR3 covers 15 residues. The V end lost 4 bases, the J end lost 5 bases, and 17 bases lay between the germline ends. CDR3 bases: TGTGCCACCAGCAAAAGGGACCGGGAGGGATATGGCTACACCTTC. Its translation: CATSKRDREGYGYTF. The whole variable domain, remainder taken from reference TRBV15 and TRBJ1-2, is DAMVIQNPRYQVTQFGKPVTLSCSQTLNHNVMYWYQQKSSQAPKLLFHYYDKDFNNEADTPDNFQSRRPNTSFCFLDIRSPGLGDTAMYLCATSKRDREGYGYTFGSGTRLTVV.

CDR3 sequence reads: CATSLRLGEQFF. CDR3 coding DNA: TGTGCCACCAGCTTGAGACTAGGGGAGCAGTTCTTC. The chain recombines TRBV15 with TRBJ2-1, with a weak D call TRBD2 (6 bases). The CDR3 totals 12 residues. V lost 5 bases to trimming and J lost 10 bases, with 12 bases between them. Germline assignment: CDR1 LNHNV and CDR2 YYDKDF (reference sequence).

This sequence joins TRBV19 and TRBJ2-7; 8 bases line up with TRBD1. J lost 5 bases, V lost 7 bases, and 10 bases had no gene match. Germline V gene lookup returns CDR1 LNHDA and CDR2 SQIVND (reference sequence). The CDR3 length is 14 residues. CDR3 DNA: TGTGCCAGTACCGAGACAGGGGAGGTAAACGAGCAGTACTTC. Its protein is CASTETGEVNEQYF.

The chain has TRBV20-1 and TRBJ2-5, with unresolved D. Germline-derived CDR1 and CDR2 are DFQATT and SNEGSKA (reference sequence). CDR3 length: 11 amino acids. Trimming shortened V by 2 bases and J by 2 bases, and 3 bases separated the two germline ends. The CDR3 coding sequence is TGCAGTGCTAGACCACAAGAGACCCAGTACTTC. Residues: CSARPQETQYF.

DNA for the CDR3: TGCGCCAGCAGCCTTGGGACAGGGCGAGGCACCGGGGAGCTGTTTTTT. Its translation is CASSLGTGRGTGELFF. The rearrangement uses TRBV5-1 and TRBJ2-2, with 9 bases lining up with TRBD1. CDR1 and CDR2 (germline): SGHRS, YFSETQ. The CDR3 is made up of 16 amino acids. J lost 4 bases, V lost 4 bases, and 8 bases had no gene match.

This chain uses TRBV3-1 (or the pseudogene TRBV3-2) with TRBJ1-1; the D is unclear. CDR1 and CDR2 (germline): LGHDT, YNNKEL (reference sequence). CDR3 size: 16 residues. Trimming removed 0 bases at V and 5 bases at J, with 16 bases between. In DNA, the CDR3 is TGTGCCAGCAGCCAAGAGCCCCCGGGTCGAGGAACTGAAGCTTTCTTT. This codes for CASSQEPPGRGTEAFF.

In DNA form, the CDR3 reads TGTGCCAGCAGTTTGGTCTCTGGACAGGGAGATTTCTCTGGGGCCAACGTCCTGACTTTC. Encoded protein: CASSLVSGQGDFSGANVLTF. The genes are TRBV28 and TRBJ2-6; 8 nucleotides line up with TRBD1. Trimming took 3 bases from V and 0 from J; bases not matched to a gene: 13. The CDR3 totals 20 residues. The V gene's germline CDR1 is MDHEN and CDR2 SYDVKM.

The V and J genes are TRBV28 and TRBJ2-7; no clear D. Trimming took off 3 bases at V and 0 bases at J, with 9 bases between the two ends. Germline V gives CDR1 MDHEN, CDR2 SYDVKM. The CDR3 covers 14 residues. CDR3: CASSFALSSYEQYF. In DNA, the CDR3 is TGTGCCAGCAGTTTTGCACTGAGCTCCTACGAGCAGTACTTC.

V and J are TRBV10-3 and TRBJ1-1; weak D call: TRBD1 (5 bases). Germline V gene data show CDR1 as ENHRY and CDR2 as SYGVKD. V lost 4 bases, J lost 4 bases, and 13 bases lay in between. The CDR3 totals 14 residues. The CDR3 sequence: CAISGTPGVTEAFF. In nucleotides, the CDR3 is TGTGCCATCAGTGGGACTCCGGGGGTCACTGAAGCTTTCTTT.

The rearrangement joins TRBV9 to TRBJ2-3; D may be TRBD1 or TRBD2 (5 bases each). Germline CDR1 and CDR2: SGDLS and YYNGEE. CDR3 size: 15 residues. V dropped 4 bases and J dropped 0 bases, with 12 bases sitting between them. In DNA form, the CDR3 reads TGTGCCAGCAGCCTCCAAGGGACGAGCACAGATACGCAGTATTTT. Its translation: CASSLQGTSTDTQYF.

The chain carries TRBV18 and TRBJ2-1; weak D call: TRBD1 (5 bases). This CDR3 spans 13 amino acids. CDR1 and CDR2 (germline): KGHSH, LQKENI. The V end lost 5 bases, the J end lost 6 bases, and 11 bases lay between the germline ends. CDR3 sequence: CASSSRQPNEQFF. As DNA, the CDR3 is TGTGCCAGCTCATCCCGACAGCCCAATGAGCAGTTCTTC.

The chain uses TRBV9 and TRBJ1-1; no firm D call. V shed 0 bases and J shed 4 bases, with 13 bases lying between them. Germline V CDR1 and CDR2: SGDLS, YYNGEE. The CDR3 covers 15 residues. The CDR3 is CASSVGPTASTEAFF. CDR3 DNA sequence: TGTGCCAGCAGCGTAGGACCGACTGCGTCCACTGAAGCTTTCTTT.

This rearrangement joins TRBV30 to TRBJ1-1; D ambiguous. CDR3 size: 13 residues. The germline CDR1 and CDR2 sequences are GTSNPN and SVGIG (reference sequence). V was pared by 4 bases and J by 5 bases, with 14 bases between. The CDR3 loop is CAWIQDAYTEAFF. Here the CDR3 DNA reads TGTGCCTGGATCCAGGACGCTTATACTGAAGCTTTCTTT.

V usage is TRBV2 and J usage is TRBJ2-6; the D is unclear. The CDR3 runs 15 residues. Trimming left V 0 bases short and J 0 bases short, with 3 bases between. CDR1 and CDR2 (germline): SNHLY, FYNNEI. The CDR3 sequence is CASSEAGSGANVLTF. In DNA, the CDR3 is TGTGCCAGCAGTGAAGCGGGCTCTGGGGCCAACGTCCTGACTTTC.

V usage is TRBV20-1 and J usage is TRBJ2-5; D uncertain. Germline V CDR1 and CDR2: DFQATT, SNEGSKA (reference sequence). This CDR3 has 10 residues. With 7 bases removed from V and 5 bases from J, the gap between germline ends came to 8 bases. CDR3 coding DNA: TGCAGTGAGACGGGCGAGACCCAGTACTTC. Amino acids: CSETGETQYF.

The chain links TRBV4-3 to TRBJ2-7; D remains ambiguous. CDR3 length: 16 amino acids. CDR1 LGHNA and CDR2 YSLEER come from the germline V gene. V was trimmed by 1 base and J by 4 bases, leaving 17 bases between them. CDR3 sequence reads: CASSQGRPGLFYEQYF. The CDR3 DNA reads TGCGCCAGCAGCCAAGGAAGACCGGGCTTATTTTACGAGCAGTACTTC.

This chain uses TRBV5-1 with TRBJ1-4, with D uncertain. Trimming took 0 bases from V and 5 from J, leaving 11 bases between them. The CDR3 extends over 15 amino acids. Looked up from germline, CDR1 is SGHRS and CDR2 is YFSETQ. CDR3 in amino acids: CASSLAGLNNEKLFF. CDR3 coding DNA: TGCGCCAGCAGCTTGGCCGGGCTGAACAATGAAAAACTGTTTTTT.

V gene TRBV6-5 combines with J gene TRBJ2-3; D unresolved. Germline loops: CDR1 MNHEY, CDR2 SVGAGI. This CDR3 spans 15 amino acids. V was cut by 0 bases and J by 4 bases, with 11 bases left in between. The CDR3 DNA sequence: TGTGCCAGCAGTTACTCGAACAGCCGGGCAGATACGCAGTATTTT. Translated: CASSYSNSRADTQYF.

This sequence joins TRBV4-2 and TRBJ1-5; D possibly corresponds to TRBD1 (6 bases). V was trimmed by 1 base and J by 6 bases, leaving 10 bases between them. Germline CDR1 LGHNA, CDR2 YNFKEQ. CDR3 length: 14 residues. The CDR3 sequence is CASSQGQEGQPQHF. In DNA form, the CDR3 reads TGTGCCAGCAGCCAAGGACAGGAGGGTCAGCCCCAGCATTTT.

V usage is TRBV19 and J usage is TRBJ2-2; the D is unclear. Trimming removed 5 bases from V and 4 bases from J, with 11 bases in between. The CDR3 loop spans 14 amino acids. From germline, CDR1 is LNHDA and CDR2 SQIVND (reference sequence). The CDR3 nucleotides are TGTGCCAGTAGTTTCCTAACGGGCACCGGGGAGCTGTTTTTT. Translating it yields CASSFLTGTGELFF.

This clone was observed a single time. CDR3 in amino acids: CASSATQTYEQYF. DNA of the CDR3: TGTGCCAGCTCAGCTACTCAAACCTACGAGCAGTACTTC. The rearrangement links TRBV18 to TRBJ2-7, with no clear D. Germline lookup yields CDR1 KGHSH and CDR2 LQKENI. V was shortened by 5 bases and J by 2 bases, with 10 bases between the two germline ends. This CDR3 contains 13 residues.

The chain's CDR3 is CASSRQGYNEQFF. For the CDR3, the DNA is TGCGCCAGCAGCCGGCAGGGGTACAATGAGCAGTTCTTC. The chain recombines TRBV5-1 with TRBJ2-1; a weak D match, TRBD1 (6 bases). Trimming stripped 4 bases from V and 4 bases from J, with 9 bases between. The length of the CDR3 is 13 residues. Germline V gene data show CDR1 as SGHRS and CDR2 as YFSETQ.

The J gene is TRBJ2-1, the V gene TRBV6-5; no firm D call. V shed 3 bases and J shed 9 bases, with 6 bases lying between them. The CDR3 runs to 11 residues. CDR1 MNHEY and CDR2 SVGAGI come from the germline V gene. The CDR3 loop reads CASSYDREQFF. For the CDR3, the DNA is TGTGCCAGCAGTTATGACCGTGAGCAGTTCTTC.

The chain joins TRBV2 to TRBJ1-1; possible D gene TRBD1, 6 bases. CDR1 and CDR2 from the germline V gene are SNHLY and FYNNEI. The V gene lost 4 bases and the J gene lost 5 bases, with 17 bases spanning the gap. The CDR3 is 15 amino acids. CDR3 residues: CASSVRAAQGTEAFF. Here the CDR3 DNA reads TGTGCCAGCAGTGTTCGGGCAGCCCAGGGGACTGAAGCTTTCTTT.

The chain has TRBV6-6 and TRBJ1-5; D not resolved. Germline V CDR1 and CDR2: MNHNY, SVGAGI (reference sequence). V dropped 0 bases and J dropped 0 bases, with 3 bases sitting between them. The CDR3 is 14 residues long. The CDR3 nucleotides read TGTGCCAGCAGTTACTCATCTAGCAATCAGCCCCAGCATTTT. Its protein is CASSYSSSNQPQHF.